This TCR beta chain is from a study of blood T cell repertoires in COVID-19 (dated by TCRdb to about 2020). With regard to the full study: Samples covering the acute and convalescent phases of COVID-19 were provided by collaborators in the United States, Italy and Spain. The material from the prospective study consisted of cDNA or gDNA derived from T cells, B-cell-depleted T cells, or PBMCs. Subjects who had been exposed to COVID-19, were actively infected with it, or had recovered from it provided the deeply sampled blood TCRbeta repertoires that made up the dataset. The repertoires were released in a freely available public database intended as a resource for research on the immune response to SARS-CoV-2. The samples were drawn from the first 160 participants of the ongoing ImmuneRACE study and from 950 to 1,500 subjects provided by 6 global collaborators. The sample metadata nearly always contained a de-identified subject ID, COVID-19 status, age in years and sex. Where available, HLA class I and class II types were obtained from metadata supplied by the sample provider rather than from assay-based typing.

TCRbeta CDR3 regions were amplified from genomic DNA using the immunoSEQ Assay, a bias-controlled multiplex PCR. The paper's processing steps were these. Nucleated cell counts per sample were estimated from amplification of reference gene primers within the assay. Sequence reads were collapsed and filtered to measure the absolute abundance of every unique TCRbeta CDR3 rearrangement. For each sample, productive Simpson clonality was calculated as the square root of Simpson's diversity index across productive rearrangements. What TCRdb holds here is the immuneACCESS table cut down to in-frame rearrangements. Part of the clones is not present; checked against another copy, under half of the missing clones reflect an unresolved V gene, and the others are unexplained. D and trimming were read from the DNA, whereas the V and J calls and clone size are those reported in that table. The table for this sample lists some 270,000 clones; around 89% of them were counted only once. Clones ranked in the top ten supply over 4% of the sample.

Enrolling through a virtual design, the prospective study's participants ranged in age from roughly 18 to 89 years and lived across roughly 24 United States geographic areas. In the prospective study, participants were assigned to cohorts based on the clinical history participants reported in a screening survey and a study questionnaire. In the prospective study, mobile phlebotomists collected whole blood, serum and a nasopharyngeal or oropharyngeal swab from each participant. Participants in the prospective study had the option to provide additional blood draws and questionnaires over a roughly 2-month period. Before DNA extraction, blood samples from the prospective study were shipped at room temperature or frozen. Overall study results and their limits: How much clinical and demographic metadata was included differed by source and by participant, and the metadata was provided uncurated.

This clone was counted once. There is no known antigen for this receptor. Qualities for individual bases were not recorded, and no much larger clone is one base off. Measured from the cysteine to the phenylalanine, the CDR3 is 15 residues long. The retained sequence is limited to the CDR3, 45 bases, with the frame set at the first base. Trimming takes 3 bases from V and 0 bases from J, and the germline ends sit 9 bases apart. The germline V gene encodes CDR1 MRHNA and CDR2 SNTAGT. The sequenced sample was PBMCs or T cells enriched from blood (not recorded which). This receptor was identified in a woman between 25 and 40 years old with acute COVID-19. The rearranged chain carries TRBV6-4 and TRBJ2-1, with TRBD2 tentatively as D gene (5 bases match). For the CDR3, the sequence is CASSDLASSYNEQFF. The DNA sequence is given as TGTGCCAGCAGTGATCTAGCCTCCTCCTACAATGAGCAGTTCTTC.